The 28 T cell receptor beta chains in this list originate from one sample, sequenced in a study of OX40 agonist ivuxolimab in advanced cancers. Assay used: immunoSEQ multiplex PCR; TCRdb lists only in-frame clones, some missing. This table has tens of thousands of clones, 90% to 95% appearing once. The specimen comprised CD4+ or CD8+ T cells sorted from blood, sampled in a trial of the OX40 agonist ivuxolimab. Every receptor here comes from an adult with an advanced solid tumor such as melanoma, head and neck, liver or kidney cancer.

Here the CDR3 DNA reads TGTGCCAGCAGCTACGGCTACAATGAGCAGTTCTTC. This translates into CASSYGYNEQFF. The rearrangement links TRBV7-2 to TRBJ2-1; D not resolved. Germline CDR1 is SGHTA and CDR2 is FQGNSA. V lost 4 bases and J 3 bases, leaving 4 bases between the germline ends. This CDR3 is built from 12 residues.

This clone was counted between two and nine times. CDR3 coding DNA: TGTGCCAGCAAACCCCCGGGACAGGGCCTCAACGAGCAGTACTTC. This translates into CASKPPGQGLNEQYF. The chain couples TRBV6-1 to TRBJ2-7; 9 bases fit TRBD1. This CDR3 is 15 amino acids long. CDR1 is MNHNS, CDR2 SASEGT, per germline. Trimming at V came to 7 bases and at J to 5 bases, leaving 12 bases not matched to a gene.

In its sample, this clone was seen once. The chain has TRBV7-9 and TRBJ1-1; D ambiguous. This CDR3 contains 16 residues. Germline lookup yields CDR1 SEHNR and CDR2 FQNEAQ (reference sequence). V gave up 4 bases and J gave up 6 bases, with 21 bases separating them. Here the CDR3 reads CASSSRLGSPAAEAFF. The CDR3 nucleotides read TGTGCCAGCAGCTCTAGGCTGGGGTCCCCGGCGGCTGAAGCTTTCTTT. The full variable domain, in which reference TRBV7-9 and TRBJ1-1 provide the parts outside the CDR3, is DTGVSQNPRHKITKRGQNVTFRCDPISEHNRLYWYRQTLGQGPEFLTYFQNEAQLEKSRLLSDRFSAERPKGSFSTLEIQRTEQGDSAMYLCASSSRLGSPAAEAFFGQGTRLTVV.

The chain joins TRBV28 to TRBJ2-7; D is unclear. The CDR3 runs 15 residues. Deletions cut 5 bases from V and 7 bases from J, with 21 bases between. Germline V lookup: CDR1 MDHEN, CDR2 SYDVKM. CDR3 sequence reads: CASSPLLEFSKEQYF. The DNA for the CDR3 is TGTGCCAGCAGTCCCCTTCTGGAATTCTCTAAGGAGCAGTACTTC.

V and J are TRBV4-1 and TRBJ1-1, with D unclear. With 4 bases removed from V and 1 base from J, the gap between germline ends came to 10 bases. Germline V lookup: CDR1 MGHRA, CDR2 YSYEKL. This CDR3 has 14 residues. CDR3 DNA sequence: TGCGCCAGCAGCCCCGGTTTAGGGAACACTGAAGCTTTCTTT. The encoded protein is CASSPGLGNTEAFF.

The rearrangement joins TRBV10-3 to TRBJ2-7; D remains ambiguous. The CDR3 is 12 residues long. V was shortened by 0 bases and J by 3 bases, with 3 bases between the two germline ends. Germline assignment: CDR1 ENHRY and CDR2 SYGVKD. The CDR3 sequence: CAISESIYEQYF. CDR3 sequence (DNA): TGTGCCATCAGTGAGTCGATCTACGAGCAGTACTTC.

The genes are TRBV13 and TRBJ1-1; D is unresolved. Deletions cut 4 bases from V and 1 base from J, with 7 bases between. The CDR3 consists of 13 residues. The V gene's germline CDR1 is PRHDT and CDR2 FYEKMQ (reference sequence). The chain's CDR3 is CASSSQSNTEAFF. The CDR3 DNA follows: TGTGCCAGCAGCTCCCAGTCGAACACTGAAGCTTTCTTT.

This sequence joins TRBV19 and TRBJ2-1; D unresolved. V was trimmed by 5 bases and J by 7 bases, leaving 12 bases between them. CDR3 length equals 13 residues. From germline, CDR1 is LNHDA and CDR2 SQIVND (reference sequence). As DNA, the CDR3 is TGTGCCAGTAGTCATGGTGGGATGAATGAGCAGTTCTTC. This sequence encodes CASSHGGMNEQFF.

The chain combines TRBV5-6 with TRBJ2-5, with a possible D match to TRBD1 (6 bases). This CDR3 has 15 amino acids. V lost 2 bases and J 5 bases, leaving 16 bases between the germline ends. Germline CDR1 and CDR2: SGHDT and YYEEEE. The CDR3 is CASSLTGQLGETQYF. In DNA form, the CDR3 reads TGTGCCAGCAGCTTAACTGGACAGCTAGGGGAGACCCAGTACTTC. Full variable domain (missing parts from reference TRBV5-6 and TRBJ2-5): DAGVTQSPTHLIKTRGQQVTLRCSPKSGHDTVSWYQQALGQGPQFIFQYYEEEERQRGNFPDRFSGHQFPNYSSELNVNALLLGDSALYLCASSLTGQLGETQYFGPGTRLLVL.

This sequence joins TRBV4-2 and TRBJ2-5; D not resolved. The CDR3 is 17 residues long. Deletions cut 0 bases from V and 5 bases from J, with 19 bases between. Germline CDR1 and CDR2: LGHNA and YNFKEQ. CDR3 amino acids: CASSQDPPHTQFETQYF. The CDR3 DNA reads TGTGCCAGCAGCCAAGATCCCCCGCACACCCAATTTGAGACCCAGTACTTC.

V and J are TRBV2 and TRBJ2-7; 7 bases match TRBD1. J was trimmed by 11 bases and V by 2 bases; bases with no gene match: 6. CDR1 is SNHLY and CDR2 is FYNNEI in the germline V gene. The CDR3 covers 12 residues. CDR3 sequence reads: CASSESRQGKYF. The CDR3 bases are TGTGCCAGCAGTGAATCCCGACAGGGAAAGTACTTC.

V is TRBV27 and J is TRBJ2-1, with 11 bases aligning to TRBD2. The CDR3 contains 17 residues. Looked up from germline, CDR1 is MNHEY and CDR2 is SMNVEV (reference sequence). V lost 0 bases and J lost 7; bases outside the gene matches: 8. The CDR3: CASSLSVLAGGENEQFF. Written as DNA, the CDR3 is TGTGCCAGCAGTTTATCGGTTCTAGCGGGAGGAGAAAATGAGCAGTTCTTC.

The V gene is TRBV6-6, the J gene TRBJ2-3; 10 nucleotides align to TRBD2. This CDR3 has 16 residues. Unmatched junction bases numbered 9, after V lost 4 bases and J lost 5 bases. Germline V gene sequence: CDR1 MNHNY, CDR2 SVGAGI (reference sequence). CDR3 protein: CASSSLLAGAEDTQYF. In DNA, the CDR3 is TGTGCCAGCAGTTCTCTCCTAGCGGGAGCTGAAGATACGCAGTATTTT.

J is TRBJ2-7 and V is TRBV6-5; D gene uncertain. V lost 2 bases and J 2 bases, leaving 10 bases between the germline ends. The CDR3 is made up of 14 amino acids. The germline CDR1 and CDR2 sequences are MNHEY and SVGAGI. This chain's CDR3 is CASSYREGPYEQYF. CDR3 bases: TGTGCCAGCAGTTACAGGGAAGGGCCCTACGAGCAGTACTTC.

The chain links TRBV13 to TRBJ2-3, with a possible D match to TRBD2 (6 bases). The V end lost 5 bases, the J end lost 0 bases, and 15 bases lay between the germline ends. CDR1 PRHDT and CDR2 FYEKMQ come from the germline V gene (reference sequence). The CDR3 has 16 residues. The CDR3 protein is CASSPQWGTSTDTQYF. The CDR3 nucleotides read TGTGCCAGCAGCCCCCAGTGGGGGACTAGCACAGATACGCAGTATTTT.

The rearrangement links TRBV28 to TRBJ2-7; D gene unclear. There are 13 residues in the CDR3. V gave up 7 bases and J gave up 2 bases, with 12 bases separating them. Germline loops: CDR1 MDHEN, CDR2 SYDVKM. As DNA, the CDR3 is TGTGCCAGCACCTCTACAAGCACCTACGAGCAGTACTTC. As protein: CASTSTSTYEQYF.

CDR3 in DNA: TGTGCCAGCAGCACCAGACTAGCGGGAGACGAGCAGTACTTC. Residues: CASSTRLAGDEQYF. The chain recombines TRBV9 with TRBJ2-7; 12 bases are shared with TRBD2. Germline V gene sequence: CDR1 SGDLS, CDR2 YYNGEE. This CDR3 spans 14 amino acids. V shed 4 bases, J shed 5 bases, and the junction held 4 bases outside the gene matches.

The chain is built from TRBV6-4 and TRBJ2-5, with TRBD2 identical over 7 bases. From germline, CDR1 is MRHNA and CDR2 SNTAGT. After removal of 3 bases from V and 4 bases from J, the junction contained 14 bases not matched to a gene. The CDR3 loop spans 17 amino acids. DNA for the CDR3: TGTGCCAGCAGTGATGGCCGGTGGGGACGGGAGGCAGAGACCCAGTACTTC. Its protein is CASSDGRWGREAETQYF.

A few counts support this clone. The CDR3 coding sequence is TGTGCCAGCAGCTTTCTCGGGGAATACGCTGAAGCTTTCTTT. The encoded protein is CASSFLGEYAEAFF. The V call is TRBV5-4, the J call TRBJ1-1; no firm D call. V was shortened by 2 bases and J by 6 bases, with 14 bases between the two germline ends. The length of the CDR3 is 14 residues. CDR1 SGHNT and CDR2 YYREEE come from the germline V gene (reference sequence).

The chain has TRBV2 and TRBJ2-7, with 10 positions matching TRBD1. The V and J ends lost 3 bases and 5 bases, in that order; junction bases with no gene match: 7. CDR1 SNHLY and CDR2 FYNNEI come from the germline V gene. The CDR3 consists of 15 residues. CDR3 DNA: TGTGCCAGCAGTGAGTTTGGACAGGGGGACCACGAGCAGTACTTC. Its protein product is CASSEFGQGDHEQYF.

The V call is TRBV7-9, the J call TRBJ2-7; D remains ambiguous. The germline gives CDR1 SEHNR, CDR2 FQNEAQ (reference sequence). Trimming left V 3 bases short and J 6 bases short, with 15 bases between. This CDR3 has 14 amino acids. DNA for the CDR3: TGTGCCAGCAGCTTTTCGGCCACCTCCGGCGAGCAGTACTTC. Amino acid sequence: CASSFSATSGEQYF.

This chain joins TRBV29-1 and TRBJ2-7; 8 bases agree with TRBD2. The germline V gene encodes CDR1 SQVTM and CDR2 ANQGSEA. CDR3 size: 13 residues. V trimming: 2 bases; J trimming: 7 bases; junction bases outside the gene matches: 7. The CDR3 DNA sequence: TGCAGCGTTGAAAGGGAAGCGGGAGCTGAGCAGTACTTC. This gives the protein CSVEREAGAEQYF.

This chain uses TRBV6-1 with TRBJ2-1, with 11 nucleotides matching TRBD2. Germline V gene sequence: CDR1 MNHNS, CDR2 SASEGT. V lost 3 bases, J lost 3 bases, and 1 base stayed unmatched. CDR3 length: 15 residues. Written as DNA, the CDR3 is TGTGCCAGCAGTGATCTAGCGGGAGGCTACAATGAGCAGTTCTTC. Protein: CASSDLAGGYNEQFF.

CDR3 coding DNA: TGTGCCAGCAGTTTTAGCGATACGCAGTATTTT. Translated, it gives CASSFSDTQYF. V is TRBV28 and J is TRBJ2-3; D remains unclear. Looked up from germline, CDR1 is MDHEN and CDR2 is SYDVKM. This CDR3 contains 11 residues. The V gene lost 3 bases and the J gene lost 6 bases, with 4 bases spanning the gap.

The V call is TRBV19, the J call TRBJ2-1, with 11 bases fitting TRBD1. With 7 bases clipped from V and 6 bases from J, the junction kept 2 bases outside the gene matches. CDR3 length equals 13 residues. Germline assignment: CDR1 LNHDA and CDR2 SQIVND (reference sequence). CDR3 DNA: TGTGCCAGTATGGGACAGGGGGGCAATGAGCAGTTCTTC. Translation gives CASMGQGGNEQFF.

The chain joins TRBV7-9 to TRBJ1-3; tentatively, D is TRBD1 (5 bases). Germline values: CDR1 SEHNR, CDR2 FQNEAQ (reference sequence). The CDR3 is 17 residues long. The V end lost 1 base, the J end lost 0 bases, and 13 bases lay between the germline ends. The CDR3 spells CASSLGDRGYSGNTIYF. The CDR3 nucleotides are TGTGCCAGCAGCTTAGGTGACAGAGGATACTCTGGAAACACCATATATTTT.

This chain connects TRBV19 to TRBJ2-7, with 10 bases that match TRBD2. Germline CDR1 is LNHDA and CDR2 is SQIVND (reference sequence). The CDR3 consists of 15 residues. V was clipped by 5 bases and J by 3 bases; unmatched bases: 7. DNA of the CDR3: TGTGCCAGTAGTGGGTATAGCGGGAGGAGCTACGAGCAGTACTTC. The encoded protein is CASSGYSGRSYEQYF.

The chain links TRBV27 to TRBJ2-1, with D perhaps matching TRBD1 (5 bases). This CDR3 has 13 residues. Germline V gene data show CDR1 as MNHEY and CDR2 as SMNVEV (reference sequence). The V end lost 6 bases, the J end lost 1 base, and 7 bases lay between the germline ends. CDR3 coding DNA: TGTGCCAGCAGGCCAGGGTCCTACAATGAGCAGTTCTTC. Translation gives CASRPGSYNEQFF.